The clone carrying this TCR beta chain has a handful of counts. Stated time point: pre-sensitization, week 0. Treatment in this sample: therapeutic diphenylcyclopropenone sensitization with weekly scalp DPC. These data are taken from a study of human T cells and chemical hapten exposure. TCRdb reanalysed the RACE reads using MiXCR and keeps one entry per CDR3 protein. Among around 380,000 distinct CDR3 sequences listed, approximately 5.8% were seen once. The TCR was taken from a woman under 30 with alopecia areata. Some clones in this sample may be carry-over from other donors' samples. Material: whole blood, obtained in connection with sensitization to the hapten diphenylcyclopropenone (DPC).

Here the CDR3 reads CASSLWREEEKLFF. The DNA of the CDR3 is TGTGCCAGCAGTTTATGGAGGGAGGAGGAAAAACTGTTTTTT. The chain employs TRBV28 and TRBJ1-4; D not certain. Trimming removed 0 bases at V and 8 bases at J, with 10 bases between. Germline CDR1 is MDHEN and CDR2 is SYDVKM. This CDR3 spans 14 amino acids.